Following are 14 T cell receptor beta chains from one sample sequenced in a study of blood T cell repertoires in COVID-19. Sequenced by immunoSEQ multiplex PCR; TCRdb stores in-frame clones only, minus some. Of about 200,000 clones in the sample, around 90% were seen once. Sequencing input: PBMCs or T cells enriched from blood (not recorded which). These receptors all come from a man aged 30 to 39 who had recovered from COVID-19.

The V call is TRBV7-2, the J call TRBJ1-1; D remains unclear. The CDR3 totals 13 residues. V was cut by 2 bases and J by 2 bases, with 6 bases left in between. Germline V lookup: CDR1 SGHTA, CDR2 FQGNSA. The CDR3 protein is CASSLLTNTEAFF. As DNA, the CDR3 is TGTGCCAGCAGCTTACTTACAAACACTGAAGCTTTCTTT.

The chain joins TRBV28 to TRBJ1-5; 7 positions match TRBD1. The V segment lost 2 bases and the J segment 2 bases; nucleotides outside the gene matches: 3. CDR3 size: 15 residues. CDR1 is MDHEN and CDR2 is SYDVKM in the germline V gene. In DNA, the CDR3 is TGTGCCAGCAGTTTAAGGACAGGTGGCAATCAGCCCCAGCATTTT. Residues: CASSLRTGGNQPQHF.

The CDR3 coding sequence is TGCGCCAGCAGATCTACTAGCGGGAGGAATGAGCAGTTCTTC. It encodes CASRSTSGRNEQFF. The chain employs TRBV4-1 and TRBJ2-1; TRBD2 matches 12 bases. The CDR3 covers 14 residues. The V segment lost 6 bases and the J segment 7 bases; nucleotides outside the gene matches: 4. CDR1 is MGHRA, CDR2 YSYEKL, per germline.

This chain joins TRBV7-2 and TRBJ2-2; 8 positions agree with TRBD1. The V and J ends lost 4 bases and 5 bases, in that order; junction bases with no gene match: 9. Germline V gene lookup returns CDR1 SGHTA and CDR2 FQGNSA. The CDR3 spans 16 residues. CDR3 protein: CASSSPTGARTGELFF. As DNA, the CDR3 is TGTGCCAGCAGCTCTCCGACAGGGGCAAGGACCGGGGAGCTGTTTTTT.

The chain recombines TRBV6-5 with TRBJ1-2; D possibly corresponds to TRBD1 (5 bases). This CDR3 has 15 residues. V lost 0 bases, J lost 0 bases, and 8 bases lay in between. CDR1 MNHEY and CDR2 SVGAGI come from the germline V gene. CDR3 region: CASSYSGGSNYGYTF. For the CDR3, the DNA is TGTGCCAGCAGTTACTCGGGGGGATCTAACTATGGCTACACCTTC.

The rearrangement joins TRBV4-2 to TRBJ2-2; 8 bases agree with TRBD2. V lost 0 bases, J lost 4 bases, and 10 bases stayed unmatched. Germline V lookup: CDR1 LGHNA, CDR2 YNFKEQ. CDR3 length: 18 amino acids. The CDR3 DNA sequence: TGTGCCAGCAGCCAAGAGGGTAGCGGGGAAGTTAGCACCGGGGAGCTGTTTTTT. Translation: CASSQEGSGEVSTGELFF.

This chain links TRBV11-2 with TRBJ2-4; TRBD2 matches at 12 bases. Trimming cost V 3 bases and J 3 bases; bases outside gene matches: 6. This CDR3 comprises 17 residues. Germline V gene sequence: CDR1 SGHAT, CDR2 FQNNGV. CDR3: CASSLGLAGHVKNIQYF. Here the CDR3 DNA reads TGTGCCAGCAGCTTGGGACTAGCGGGTCATGTCAAAAACATTCAGTACTTC.

This clone was recorded many times. The CDR3 spells CASSLTPTVSGNTIYF. The CDR3 coding sequence is TGTGCCAGCAGTTTAACCCCGACAGTTTCTGGAAACACCATATATTTT. This rearrangement joins TRBV27 to TRBJ1-3, with a possible D match to TRBD1 (5 bases). The CDR3 sequence is 16 residues long. Germline V lookup: CDR1 MNHEY, CDR2 SMNVEV (reference sequence). The V end lost 2 bases, the J end lost 1 base, and 12 bases lay between the germline ends.

The chain recombines TRBV13 with TRBJ2-7, with 13 bases aligning to TRBD2. This CDR3 is 17 amino acids long. Per germline, CDR1 PRHDT and CDR2 FYEKMQ (reference sequence). V shed 5 bases, J shed 1 base, and the junction held 8 bases outside the gene matches. CDR3: CASSGRTSGSQSYEQYF. The DNA of the CDR3 is TGTGCCAGCAGCGGCCGGACTAGCGGGAGCCAGTCCTACGAGCAGTACTTC.

This chain uses TRBV11-2 with TRBJ1-4; maybe TRBD1 (5 bases). Trimming took 1 base from V and 5 from J, leaving 14 bases between them. Germline values: CDR1 SGHAT, CDR2 FQNNGV. The CDR3 totals 16 residues. In nucleotides, the CDR3 is TGTGCCAGCAGCTTAGCCCAGGCCGGACAAAATGAAAAACTGTTTTTT. This translates into CASSLAQAGQNEKLFF. Drawing the rest from reference TRBV11-2 and TRBJ1-4, the complete variable domain is EAGVAQSPRYKIIEKRQSVAFWCNPISGHATLYWYQQILGQGPKLLIQFQNNGVVDDSQLPKDRFSAERLKGVDSTLKIQPAKLEDSAVYLCASSLAQAGQNEKLFFGSGTQLSVL.

The V gene is TRBV5-1, the J gene TRBJ2-1; 9 nucleotides align to TRBD1. CDR1 is SGHRS, CDR2 YFSETQ, per germline. V shed 0 bases and J 9 bases; nucleotides not matched to a gene: 1. The CDR3 runs to 13 residues. The CDR3 bases are TGCGCCAGCAGCTTGGGACAGGGGGGTGAGCAGTTCTTC. Amino acids: CASSLGQGGEQFF.

The gene calls are TRBV10-3 and TRBJ2-7; 7 bases align to TRBD1. Unmatched junction bases numbered 6, after V lost 7 bases and J lost 0 bases. Germline V lookup: CDR1 ENHRY, CDR2 SYGVKD. The length of the CDR3 is 14 residues. CDR3 bases: TGTGCCATCAAACAGACAGGGAACTCCTACGAGCAGTACTTC. Encoded protein: CAIKQTGNSYEQYF.

This chain joins TRBV28 and TRBJ2-5, with 7 bases identical to TRBD1. Germline V gene data show CDR1 as MDHEN and CDR2 as SYDVKM. The CDR3 covers 14 residues. Trimming at V came to 3 bases and at J to 4 bases, leaving 5 bases not matched to a gene. The CDR3 spells CASSLGYRGETQYF. Here the CDR3 DNA reads TGTGCCAGCAGTTTGGGTTACAGGGGAGAGACCCAGTACTTC.

For the CDR3, the DNA is TGTGCCAGCAGCCAACGACAGGGAGTAGGCACAGATACGCAGTATTTT. Translation gives CASSQRQGVGTDTQYF. The chain combines TRBV7-6 with TRBJ2-3, with TRBD1 matching 7 bases. Germline V lookup: CDR1 SGHVS, CDR2 FNYEAQ. V dropped 5 bases and J dropped 1; count of bases not matched to a gene: 9. This CDR3 is built from 16 residues.